The 18 T cell receptor beta chains reported below all come from one sample, sequenced in a study of type 1 and type 2 diabetes patients. Amplification started from genomic DNA. The TCR beta CDR3 region was amplified using 30 forward and 13 reverse primers. TCRdb ran MiXCR on the multiplex PCR reads and lists one entry per CDR3 protein. Of 250,000 or so distinct CDR3 sequences in the sample, roughly 50% were seen once. The sample taken for sequencing was peripheral blood mononuclear cells (PBMCs). The receptors here all came from a man younger than 35 with type 2 diabetes.

The chain uses TRBV6-5 and TRBJ2-6; 7 bases map to TRBD1. CDR1 and CDR2 from the germline V gene are MNHEY and SVGAGI. V shed 7 bases, J shed 3 bases, and the junction held 3 bases outside the gene matches. The CDR3 is 14 residues long. DNA for the CDR3: TGTGCCAGCACTAGGGGGCTTGGGGCCAACGTCCTGACTTTC. Its protein is CASTRGLGANVLTF.

This clonotype was detected a few times. This chain's CDR3 is CAGTSGSYEQYF. CDR3 DNA: TGTGCCGGGACTAGCGGGAGTTACGAGCAGTACTTC. V usage is TRBV30 and J usage is TRBJ2-7; TRBD2 matches at 14 bases. The CDR3 contains 12 residues. V shed 8 bases and J 4 bases; nucleotides not matched to a gene: 1. From germline, CDR1 is GTSNPN and CDR2 SVGIG (reference sequence).

The rearrangement joins TRBV13 to TRBJ2-7; D may be TRBD1 or TRBD2 (5 bases each). CDR1 PRHDT and CDR2 FYEKMQ come from the germline V gene (reference sequence). The germline V and J ends were trimmed by 5 bases and 2 bases, with 13 bases remaining between them. The CDR3 is 14 amino acids. For the CDR3, the DNA is TGTGCCAGCAGCCCCCGGGACGGAGCCTACGAGCAGTACTTC. This sequence encodes CASSPRDGAYEQYF.

This clonotype was counted between two and nine times. The J gene is TRBJ2-7, the V gene TRBV6-1; unclear D gene. The CDR3 sequence is 14 residues long. Deletions cut 1 base from V and 3 bases from J, with 10 bases between. The germline V gene encodes CDR1 MNHNS and CDR2 SASEGT. Written as DNA, the CDR3 is TGTGCCAGCAGTGAAGGCCACCTGATCTACGAGCAGTACTTC. This sequence encodes CASSEGHLIYEQYF.

In the case of this clonotype: A read error may produce the germline difference seen at one junction end. This CDR3 is CASSPPTGLHERYF. CDR3 in DNA: TGTGCCAGCAGTCCCCCAACAGGGCTCCACGAGCGGTACTTC. The chain is built from TRBV12-3 or TRBV12-4 and TRBJ2-7, with D possibly matching TRBD1 (6 bases). This CDR3 contains 14 residues.

A single count supports this clonotype. The chain couples TRBV7-3 to TRBJ2-3; D is uncertain. Trimming shortened V by 2 bases and J by 2 bases, and 5 bases separated the two germline ends. This CDR3 has 13 amino acids. Germline CDR1 reads SGHTA; CDR2 reads FQGTGA. This chain's CDR3 is CASSLVYTDTQYF. The CDR3 region has the DNA TGTGCCAGCAGCTTAGTGTACACAGATACGCAGTATTTT.

This clonotype has only a few counts. The rearrangement links TRBV2 to TRBJ2-3; perhaps TRBD1 as D (6 bases). Germline V lookup: CDR1 SNHLY, CDR2 FYNNEI. Trimming cost V 7 bases and J 0 bases, with 11 bases left between them. This CDR3 contains 14 residues. CDR3 loop: CASTRTASTDTQYF. The DNA for the CDR3 is TGTGCCAGCACCCGGACAGCGAGCACAGATACGCAGTATTTT.

The chain employs TRBV6-2 or TRBV6-3 and TRBJ2-1; no clear D. Germline V CDR1 and CDR2: MNHEY, SVGEGT. This CDR3 has 14 amino acids. Deletions cut 4 bases from V and 6 bases from J, with 13 bases between. The CDR3 region is CASSFGHPSNEQFF. The CDR3 DNA is TGTGCCAGCAGTTTCGGGCATCCGAGCAATGAGCAGTTCTTC.

This clonotype has just a few counts. This chain connects TRBV5-4 to TRBJ2-7; D possibly corresponds to TRBD1 (6 bases). Germline CDR1 is SGHNT and CDR2 is YYREEE (reference sequence). This CDR3 contains 16 residues. V was clipped by 3 bases and J by 2 bases, with 18 bases between them. This CDR3 is CASSSTRDTYPYEQYF. CDR3 sequence (DNA): TGTGCCAGCAGCTCGACCCGGGACACCTACCCCTACGAGCAGTACTTC.

This clonotype was recorded once. The junction departs from germline at one end; a sequencing error may be responsible. J is TRBJ1-2 and V is TRBV7-3; D perhaps matches TRBD1 (6 bases). Germline CDR1 is SGHTA and CDR2 is FQGTGA. The CDR3 runs 12 residues. CDR3: CASSSGAYGYAF. In DNA form, the CDR3 reads TGTGCCAGCAGCTCAGGGGCCTATGGCTACGCCTTC.

There are a few counts of this clonotype. This chain uses TRBV12-3 or TRBV12-4 with TRBJ1-2; D gene unclear. V was trimmed by 4 bases and J by 10 bases, leaving 13 bases between them. The CDR3 runs 12 residues. CDR3 DNA sequence: TGTGCCAGCAGTTACGAACATAGAACCTACACCTTC. The encoded protein is CASSYEHRTYTF.

This clonotype was counted between two and nine times. The genes are TRBV28 and TRBJ2-3, with D unclear. The V end lost 3 bases, the J end lost 5 bases, and 18 bases lay between the germline ends. Germline values: CDR1 MDHEN, CDR2 SYDVKM. The CDR3 is 16 amino acids. CDR3 bases: TGTGCCAGCAGTTTTTTAAGGATACGTGGTGGAGATACGCAGTATTTT. Protein sequence: CASSFLRIRGGDTQYF. Using reference TRBV28 and TRBJ2-3 for the parts outside the CDR3, the full variable domain is DVKVTQSSRYLVKRTGEKVFLECVQDMDHENMFWYRQDPGLGLRLIYFSYDVKMKEKGDIPEGYSVSREKKERFSLILESASTNQTSMYLCASSFLRIRGGDTQYFGPGTRLTVL.

The table lists this clonotype with a few counts. The chain combines TRBV6-6 with TRBJ2-5, with a weak D call TRBD2 (5 bases). Germline V gives CDR1 MNHNY, CDR2 SVGAGI (reference sequence). The V gene lost 1 base and the J gene lost 2 bases, with 14 bases spanning the gap. This CDR3 spans 16 amino acids. In DNA, the CDR3 is TGTGCCAGCAGTTACTTCGAGGGAGCTGGGCAAGAGACCCAGTACTTC. This gives the protein CASSYFEGAGQETQYF.

The sample holds a few counts of this clonotype. The gene calls are TRBV27 and TRBJ2-5; 10 bases line up with TRBD2. V lost 5 bases and J lost 7; bases outside the gene matches: 4. The CDR3 length is 13 residues. From germline, CDR1 is MNHEY and CDR2 SMNVEV (reference sequence). CDR3: CASSVAGGGTQYF. CDR3 bases: TGTGCCAGCAGTGTAGCGGGAGGTGGGACCCAGTACTTC.

This clonotype was recorded a few times. This chain links TRBV6-1 with TRBJ1-5, with D unresolved. This CDR3 region has 13 residues. Germline CDR1 and CDR2: MNHNS and SASEGT. V lost 4 bases, J lost 5 bases, and 9 bases lay in between. As DNA, the CDR3 is TGTGCCAGCAGTGCGCCGGGTCATCAGCCCCAGCATTTT. Translating gives CASSAPGHQPQHF.

Notes on this clonotype: A read error may be the cause here, since a much bigger clone is one base away. The rearrangement joins TRBV2 to TRBJ1-1; 9 positions agree with TRBD1. CDR1 is SNHLY and CDR2 is FYNNEI in the germline V gene. The CDR3 has 17 residues. The CDR3 protein is CASSKTGTGPGNTEASF. CDR3 sequence (DNA): TGTGCCAGCAGTAAGACAGGGACAGGGCCTGGGAACACTGAAGCTTCCTTT.

V usage is TRBV25-1 and J usage is TRBJ1-1; 12 bases fit TRBD1. Trimming cost V 6 bases and J 3 bases; bases outside gene matches: 11. CDR1 and CDR2 from the germline V gene are MGHDK and SYGVNS. There are 17 residues in the CDR3. The chain's CDR3 is CASSTGTGGRKDTEAFF. CDR3 DNA sequence: TGTGCCAGCAGCACCGGGACAGGGGGCCGAAAGGACACTGAAGCTTTCTTT.

The V and J genes are TRBV3-1 and TRBJ1-2; D possibly corresponds to TRBD1 (5 bases). V lost 4 bases and J lost 4, with 13 bases in between. CDR3 length: 14 amino acids. Germline lookup yields CDR1 LGHDT and CDR2 YNNKEL (reference sequence). CDR3 residues: CASSPDNTAYGYTF. The CDR3 DNA sequence: TGTGCCAGCAGCCCGGACAACACAGCCTATGGCTACACCTTC. Based on the CDR3 plus reference TRBV3-1 and TRBJ1-2, the full variable domain is DTAVSQTPKYLVTQMGNDKSIKCEQNLGHDTMYWYKQDSKKFLKIMFSYNNKELIINETVPNRFSPKSPDKAHLNLHINSLELGDSAVYFCASSPDNTAYGYTFGSGTRLTVV.